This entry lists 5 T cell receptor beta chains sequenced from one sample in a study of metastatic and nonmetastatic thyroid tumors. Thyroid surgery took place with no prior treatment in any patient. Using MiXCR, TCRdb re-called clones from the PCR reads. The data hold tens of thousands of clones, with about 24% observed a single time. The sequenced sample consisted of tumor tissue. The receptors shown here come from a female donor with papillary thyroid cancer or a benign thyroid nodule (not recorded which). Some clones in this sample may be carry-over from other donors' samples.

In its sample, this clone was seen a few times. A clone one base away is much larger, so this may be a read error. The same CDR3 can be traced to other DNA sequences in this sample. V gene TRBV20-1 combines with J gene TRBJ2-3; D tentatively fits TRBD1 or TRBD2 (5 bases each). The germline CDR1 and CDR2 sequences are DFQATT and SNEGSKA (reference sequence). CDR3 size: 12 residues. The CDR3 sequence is CSAPDGGDTQYF. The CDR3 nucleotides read TGCAGTGCCCCCGATGGGGGAGATACTCAGTATTTT.

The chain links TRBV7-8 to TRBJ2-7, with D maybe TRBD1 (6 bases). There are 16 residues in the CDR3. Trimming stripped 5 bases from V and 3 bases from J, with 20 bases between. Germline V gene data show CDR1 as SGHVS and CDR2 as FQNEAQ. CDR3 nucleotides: TGTGCCAGCAGCCAGAAAACAGGGACGGGAAGCTACGAGCAGTACTTC. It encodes CASSQKTGTGSYEQYF.

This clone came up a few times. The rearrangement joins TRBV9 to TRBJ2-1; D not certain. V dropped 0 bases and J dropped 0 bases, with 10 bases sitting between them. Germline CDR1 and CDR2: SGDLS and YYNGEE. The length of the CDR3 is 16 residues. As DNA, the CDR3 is TGTGCCAGCAGCGTAGAATACTTCAGCTCCTACAATGAGCAGTTCTTC. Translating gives CASSVEYFSSYNEQFF. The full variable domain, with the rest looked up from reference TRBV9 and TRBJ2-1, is DSGVTQTPKHLITATGQRVTLRCSPRSGDLSVYWYQQSLDQGLQFLIQYYNGEERAKGNILERFSAQQFPDLHSELNLSSLELGDSALYFCASSVEYFSSYNEQFFGPGTRLTVL.

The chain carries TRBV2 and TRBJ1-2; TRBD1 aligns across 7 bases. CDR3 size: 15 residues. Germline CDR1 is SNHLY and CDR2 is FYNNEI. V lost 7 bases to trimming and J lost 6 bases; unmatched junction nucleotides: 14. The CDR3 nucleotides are TGTGCCAGCATCTACGAGGCAGGGGGAATGAATGGCTACACCTTC. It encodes CASIYEAGGMNGYTF.

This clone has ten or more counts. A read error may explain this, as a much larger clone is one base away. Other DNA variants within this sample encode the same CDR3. CDR3 loop: CASSQGRAVFYGYTF. The DNA for the CDR3 is TGTGCCAGCAGCCAAGGTCGGGCAGTTTTCTATGGCTACACCTTC. The chain combines TRBV3-1 with TRBJ1-2, with no clear D. Looked up from germline, CDR1 is LGHDT and CDR2 is YNNKEL (reference sequence). Trimming cost V 1 base and J 4 bases, with 13 bases left between them. This CDR3 spans 15 amino acids. Variable domain in full (rest from reference TRBV3-1 and TRBJ1-2): DTAVSQTPKYLVTQMGNDKSIKCEQNLGHDTMYWYKQDSKKFLKIMFSYNNKELIINETVPNRFSPKSPDKAHLNLHINSLELGDSAVYFCASSQGRAVFYGYTFGSGTRLTVV.